This entry lists 20 T cell receptor beta chains sequenced from one sample in a study of monozygotic twins with inflammatory bowel disease. With the 5' RACE reads reprocessed, TCRdb shows one record per CDR3 protein and no DNA. The specimen's table records 300,000 to 350,000 distinct CDR3 sequences. Sequenced input: blood. These receptors were taken from a human donor with ulcerative colitis or Crohn's disease, or a healthy co-twin of an affected twin (not recorded which).

The chain has TRBV20-1 and TRBJ1-1. The CDR3 consists of 14 residues. The germline CDR1 and CDR2 sequences are DFQATT and SNEGSKA (reference sequence). The CDR3 here is CSASPGSSPTEAFF.

The J gene is TRBJ2-3, the V gene TRBV28; as DNA is missing, the TRBD2 call by TCRdb cannot be tested. Germline CDR1 and CDR2: MDHEN and SYDVKM. The CDR3 runs 15 residues. The CDR3 sequence: CASSTIAGRTDTQYF.

V and J are TRBV30 and TRBJ1-1; without DNA, the TCRdb call of TRBD1 cannot be checked. CDR3 length: 13 amino acids. CDR1 GTSNPN and CDR2 SVGIG come from the germline V gene (reference sequence). CDR3 sequence: CAWTPQEYTEAFF.

V usage is TRBV4-3 and J usage is TRBJ2-5; no DNA is available, so the TRBD1 call from TCRdb remains unchecked. CDR1 is LGHNA, CDR2 YSLEER, per germline. The CDR3 runs to 12 residues. Here the CDR3 reads CASSQDGRAQYF.

This rearrangement joins TRBV12-3 or TRBV12-4 to TRBJ2-2; no DNA is available, so the TRBD1 call from TCRdb remains unchecked. The CDR3 is 15 residues long. The CDR3 here is CASSLGLPGTGELFF.

This sequence joins TRBV5-1 and TRBJ2-3. Per germline, CDR1 SGHRS and CDR2 YFSETQ. CDR3 length equals 16 residues. The CDR3 loop is CASSLGVSPSTDTQYF.

The V call is TRBV4-3, the J call TRBJ1-1; TCRdb picks TRBD1, but there is no DNA to check that call. The CDR3 runs 16 residues. Germline V gene sequence: CDR1 LGHNA, CDR2 YSLEER. The CDR3: CASSQDTRRGVAEAFF.

J is TRBJ2-7 and V is TRBV5-8; the D call from TCRdb, TRBD1, cannot be confirmed without DNA. Germline V lookup: CDR1 SGHTS, CDR2 YDEGEE. The CDR3 runs to 14 residues. This CDR3 is CASSLVPGYYEQYF.

The J gene is TRBJ1-5, the V gene TRBV25-1; TCRdb selects TRBD1, and the lack of DNA leaves this call unchecked. Germline CDR1 MGHDK, CDR2 SYGVNS. There are 14 residues in the CDR3. CDR3 region: CASRGTGRNQPQHF. The entire variable domain, with the rest obtained from reference TRBV25-1 and TRBJ1-5, is as follows: EADIYQTPRYLVIGTGKKITLECSQTMGHDKMYWYQQDPGMELHLIHYSYGVNSTEKGDLSSESTVSRIRTEHFPLTLESARPSHTSQYLCASRGTGRNQPQHFGDGTRLSIL.

The V gene is TRBV12-3 or TRBV12-4, the J gene TRBJ2-7; with no DNA, the TCRdb D assignment of TRBD1 cannot be verified. The CDR3 is 14 amino acids. The CDR3 protein is CASRSGGSSYEQYF.

V is TRBV11-2 and J is TRBJ2-7. The germline CDR1 and CDR2 sequences are SGHAT and FQNNGV. The CDR3 has 11 residues. CDR3 residues: CASSFDLEQYF.

The chain has TRBV7-6 and TRBJ2-1; the D gene TCRdb calls, TRBD1, cannot be checked with no DNA. The germline gives CDR1 SGHVS, CDR2 FNYEAQ. This CDR3 spans 19 amino acids. The chain's CDR3 is CASSKLGRSVPSSYNEQFF.

This chain links TRBV12-3 or TRBV12-4 with TRBJ2-4; there is no DNA to check the TCRdb D call of TRBD1. This CDR3 region has 14 residues. The CDR3 loop reads CASSYPDRGYIQYF.

CDR3 residues: CAISVTLAGEGTGELFF. This chain connects TRBV10-3 to TRBJ2-2; the D call from TCRdb, TRBD2, cannot be confirmed without DNA. CDR1 and CDR2 from the germline V gene are ENHRY and SYGVKD. CDR3 length equals 17 residues.

The chain is built from TRBV12-3 or TRBV12-4 and TRBJ1-2. The CDR3 contains 16 residues. CDR3 sequence: CACLGPHQPQTYGYTF.

The V gene is TRBV7-3, the J gene TRBJ1-2; TCRdb lists TRBD1, though no DNA is available to test this call. The CDR3 sequence is 16 residues long. Germline V CDR1 and CDR2: SGHTA, FQGTGA. CDR3 residues: CASSFTGTPLSKGYTF.

J is TRBJ2-7 and V is TRBV27; the TCRdb call, TRBD1, lacks DNA for checking. Germline CDR1 is MNHEY and CDR2 is SMNVEV (reference sequence). This CDR3 is 13 amino acids long. This CDR3 reads CASSGTGDYEQYF.

The CDR3 is CSVEDPKNYYNEQFF. This sequence joins TRBV29-1 and TRBJ2-1. This CDR3 is 15 amino acids long. CDR1 SQVTM and CDR2 ANQGSEA come from the germline V gene.

The V call is TRBV28, the J call TRBJ2-5; the D call of TRBD2 rests on TCRdb alone, since no DNA is present to check it. The CDR3 has 14 residues. CDR1 and CDR2 (germline): MDHEN, SYDVKM. CDR3 sequence: CASSLPGLQETQYF. Combining the CDR3 with reference TRBV28 and TRBJ2-5 gives the whole variable domain DVKVTQSSRYLVKRTGEKVFLECVQDMDHENMFWYRQDPGLGLRLIYFSYDVKMKEKGDIPEGYSVSREKKERFSLILESASTNQTSMYLCASSLPGLQETQYFGPGTRLLVL.

The V call is TRBV29-1, the J call TRBJ1-2. Germline V gene data show CDR1 as SQVTM and CDR2 as ANQGSEA. The CDR3 runs to 13 residues. CDR3 sequence reads: CSVESPGAGGYTF.